This T cell receptor (beta chain) was captured by sequencing in a study of metastatic and nonmetastatic thyroid tumors. Overall study: The authors compared repertoires across blood and tumor or nodule tissue from malignant and benign thyroid patients. Study-wide results and caveats: Malignant thyroid tumors reportedly had TCR beta diversity that was significantly higher than in benign nodules, in blood and tumor.

In its sample, this clone was seen many times. Antigen: not known. There were no patients who had received any treatment before thyroid surgery. Germline values: CDR1 LGHNA, CDR2 YSLEER. Trimming removed 4 bases at V and 4 bases at J, with 21 bases between. The length of the CDR3 is 17 residues. Per the original data handling: A classifier of distant metastasis in papillary thyroid cancer was built from CDR3 differences (across clinicopathological groups). TCRdb re-processed the PCR reads through MiXCR. TCRdb's processing, not the authors' own work, is the source of the V and J calls. Of about 39,000 clones in the sample, over 15% were seen once.

The J gene is TRBJ2-3, the V gene TRBV4-3; D might be TRBD2 (8 bases). The clonotype was recovered from a female donor with papillary thyroid cancer or a benign thyroid nodule (not recorded which). Some clones in this sample may be carry-over from other donors' samples. Sample: tumor tissue. This CDR3 is CASSRRGRGATPDTQYF. The DNA for the CDR3 is TGCGCCAGCAGCCGGAGGGGGCGGGGGGCCACACCAGATACGCAGTATTTT.